The entry that follows covers one T cell receptor beta chain sequence. This could be a read error, since a much larger clone is one nucleotide away. This entry comes from a study of metastatic and nonmetastatic thyroid tumors. In the study overall: Both malignant and benign thyroid patients supplied peripheral blood and tumor or nodule tissue samples, across which the repertoires of these patients were then compared.

Until they underwent thyroid surgery, no patient had received any treatment. This CDR3 comprises 14 residues. Per germline, CDR1 SGDLS and CDR2 YYNGEE. TCRdb recomputed clones from the PCR reads via MiXCR. This sample yields 72,000 or so clones, of which less than 20% are seen a single time; roughly 13% belongs to the top ten. This receptor was obtained from a female donor with papillary thyroid cancer or a benign thyroid nodule (not recorded which). Some clones in this sample may be carry-over from other donors' samples. The sequenced sample consisted of blood. The chain joins TRBV9 to TRBJ2-1; perhaps TRBD2 as D (6 bases). CDR3 protein: CASSATGVSNEQSF. The CDR3 DNA reads TGTGCCAGCAGCGCTACGGGGGTCTCGAATGAGCAGTCCTTC. Full variable domain (outside the CDR3, taken from reference TRBV9 and TRBJ2-1): DSGVTQTPKHLITATGQRVTLRCSPRSGDLSVYWYQQSLDQGLQFLIQYYNGEERAKGNILERFSAQQFPDLHSELNLSSLELGDSALYFCASSATGVSNEQSFGPGTRLTVL.